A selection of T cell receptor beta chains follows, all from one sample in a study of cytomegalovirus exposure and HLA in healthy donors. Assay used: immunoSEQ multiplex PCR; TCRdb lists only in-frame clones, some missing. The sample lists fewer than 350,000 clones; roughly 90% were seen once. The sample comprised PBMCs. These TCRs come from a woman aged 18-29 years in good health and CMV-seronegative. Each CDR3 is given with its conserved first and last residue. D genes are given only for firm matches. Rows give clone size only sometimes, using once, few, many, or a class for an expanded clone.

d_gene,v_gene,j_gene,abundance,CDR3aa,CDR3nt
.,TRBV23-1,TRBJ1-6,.,CASSHNALGHQGSSPLHF,TGCGCCAGCAGTCATAATGCTTTAGGACACCAGGGGTCCTCACCCCTCCACTTT
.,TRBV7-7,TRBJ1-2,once,CASSFQGSNGYTF,TGTGCCAGCAGCTTCCAGGGCAGCAATGGCTACACCTTC
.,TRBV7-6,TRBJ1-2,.,CASSPRADLTTYGYTF,TGTGCCAGCAGCCCCAGAGCGGATCTGACCACCTATGGCTACACCTTC
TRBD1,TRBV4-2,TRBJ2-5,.,CASSQPGTGGGTQYF,TGTGCCAGCAGCCAACCCGGGACAGGAGGTGGGACCCAGTACTTC
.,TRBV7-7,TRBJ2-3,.,CASKVDSHTDTQYF,TGTGCCAGTAAGGTGGACAGTCACACAGATACGCAGTATTTT
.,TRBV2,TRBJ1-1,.,CATKVGPPGAEAFF,TGTGCCACTAAGGTGGGACCCCCAGGGGCTGAAGCTTTCTTT
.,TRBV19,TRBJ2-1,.,CASSIRGAGTGNEQFF,TGTGCCAGTAGTATTAGGGGTGCGGGTACAGGGAATGAGCAGTTCTTC
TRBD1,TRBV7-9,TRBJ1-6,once,CASSPPQGDINSPLHF,TGTGCCAGCAGCCCCCCACAGGGGGACATTAATTCACCCCTCCACTTT
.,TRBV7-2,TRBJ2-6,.,CASSPQQGLSGANVLTF,TGTGCCAGCAGCCCTCAACAGGGCCTCTCTGGGGCCAACGTCCTGACTTTC
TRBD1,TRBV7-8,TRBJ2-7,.,CASSLYLRDSSYEQYF,TGTGCCAGCAGCTTGTACCTCCGGGACAGCTCCTACGAGCAGTACTTC
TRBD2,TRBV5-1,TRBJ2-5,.,CASSIRTSGGQETQYF,TGCGCCAGCAGCATTCGGACTAGCGGGGGGCAAGAGACCCAGTACTTC
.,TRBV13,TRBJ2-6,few,CASTGQVLSGANVLTF,TGTGCCAGCACAGGCCAGGTCCTCTCCGGGGCCAACGTCCTGACTTTC
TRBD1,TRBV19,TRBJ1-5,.,CASNTGTGGQPQHF,TGTGCCAGTAACACGGGGACAGGGGGCCAGCCCCAGCATTTT
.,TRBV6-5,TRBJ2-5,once,CASSPMSGQETQYF,TGTGCCAGCAGCCCAATGTCGGGGCAAGAGACCCAGTACTTC
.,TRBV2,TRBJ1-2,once,CASSVGQAGYTF,TGTGCCAGCAGTGTTGGTCAGGCTGGCTACACCTTC
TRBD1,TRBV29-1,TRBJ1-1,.,CSVRRQGTEAFF,TGCAGCGTCCGTCGACAGGGCACTGAAGCTTTCTTT
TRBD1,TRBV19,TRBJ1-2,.,CASSEDREKNYGYTF,TGTGCCAGTAGTGAGGACAGGGAAAAAAACTATGGCTACACCTTC
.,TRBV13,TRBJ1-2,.,CASSLGRAPGYTF,TGTGCCAGCAGCTTAGGCAGGGCGCCTGGCTACACCTTC
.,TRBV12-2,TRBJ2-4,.,CASRSPGGGVVLAKNIQYF,TGTGCAAGTCGCTCCCCGGGGGGCGGGGTCGTCTTAGCCAAAAACATTCAGTACTTC
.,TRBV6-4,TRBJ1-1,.,CASQPGAFF,TGTGCCAGTCAACCAGGAGCTTTCTTT
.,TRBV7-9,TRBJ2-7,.,CASSLGTVIEQYF,TGTGCCAGCAGCTTAGGGACAGTTATCGAGCAGTACTTC
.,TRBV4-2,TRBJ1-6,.,CASSPTGPPLHF,TGTGCCAGCAGCCCGACGGGTCCACCCCTCCACTTT
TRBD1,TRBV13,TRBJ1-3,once,CASSLGQGTGNTIYF,TGTGCCAGCAGCTTAGGACAGGGGACTGGAAACACCATATATTTT
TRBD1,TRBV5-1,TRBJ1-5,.,CASPGHQGASGSNQPQHF,TGCGCCAGTCCGGGACACCAGGGGGCGAGCGGAAGCAATCAGCCCCAGCATTTT
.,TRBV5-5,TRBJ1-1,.,CASSHRTQNTEAFF,TGTGCCAGCAGCCACAGAACACAGAACACTGAAGCTTTCTTT
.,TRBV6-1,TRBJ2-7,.,CASSSEPRDYEQYF,TGTGCCAGCTCTAGTGAACCGCGCGACTACGAGCAGTACTTC
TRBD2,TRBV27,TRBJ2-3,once,CASSLDLRLAGTDTQYF,TGTGCCAGCAGTCTCGACCTACGACTAGCGGGCACAGATACGCAGTATTTT
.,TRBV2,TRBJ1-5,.,CASSPDGVIANQHF,TGTGCCAGCAGTCCCGATGGGGTTATAGCGAACCAGCATTTT
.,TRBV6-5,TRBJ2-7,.,CATGAYEQYF,TGTGCCACCGGAGCCTACGAGCAGTACTTC
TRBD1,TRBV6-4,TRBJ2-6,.,CASSSTGGAGANVLTF,TGTGCCAGCAGTTCGACAGGGGGCGCTGGGGCCAACGTCCTGACTTTC
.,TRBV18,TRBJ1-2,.,CASSRATGNYGYTF,TGTGCCAGCTCTCGTGCAACAGGCAACTATGGCTACACCTTC
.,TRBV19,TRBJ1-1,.,CASTDSALGQHEAFF,TGTGCCAGTACCGATAGTGCCCTTGGACAGCATGAAGCTTTCTTT
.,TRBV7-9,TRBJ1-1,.,CASTRSAEAFF,TGTGCCAGTACTCGATCCGCTGAAGCTTTCTTT
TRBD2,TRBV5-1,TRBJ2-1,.,CASSSLAGTYNEQFF,TGCGCCAGCAGCTCGCTAGCGGGGACTTACAATGAGCAGTTCTTC
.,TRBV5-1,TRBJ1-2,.,CASSRDAYGYTF,TGCGCCAGCAGCCGCGATGCCTATGGCTACACCTTC
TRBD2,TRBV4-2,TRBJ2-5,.,CASSPGGTAAQYF,TGTGCCAGCAGCCCCGGGGGGACCGCTGCCCAGTACTTC
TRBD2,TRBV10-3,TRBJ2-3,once,CAISLAGDLGDTQYF,TGTGCCATCAGTCTAGCGGGGGATCTGGGAGATACGCAGTATTTT
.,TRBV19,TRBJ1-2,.,CASSIPGTNYGYTF,TGTGCCAGTAGTATACCAGGAACTAACTATGGCTACACCTTC
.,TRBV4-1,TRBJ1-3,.,CASSQLGGAYTIYF,TGCGCCAGCAGCCAACTCGGGGGGGCATACACCATATATTTT